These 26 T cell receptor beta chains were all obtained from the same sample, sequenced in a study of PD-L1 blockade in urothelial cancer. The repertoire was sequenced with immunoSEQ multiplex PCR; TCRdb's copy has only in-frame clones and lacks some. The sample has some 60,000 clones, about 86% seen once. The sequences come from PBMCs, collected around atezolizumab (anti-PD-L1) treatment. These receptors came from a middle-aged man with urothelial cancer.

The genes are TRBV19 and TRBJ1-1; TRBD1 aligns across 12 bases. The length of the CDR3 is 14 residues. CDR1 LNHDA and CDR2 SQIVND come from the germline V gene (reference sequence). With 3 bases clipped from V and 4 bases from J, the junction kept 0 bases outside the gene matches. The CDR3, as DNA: TGTGCCAGTAGTATGGGACAGGGGGCCACTGAAGCTTTCTTT. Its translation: CASSMGQGATEAFF.

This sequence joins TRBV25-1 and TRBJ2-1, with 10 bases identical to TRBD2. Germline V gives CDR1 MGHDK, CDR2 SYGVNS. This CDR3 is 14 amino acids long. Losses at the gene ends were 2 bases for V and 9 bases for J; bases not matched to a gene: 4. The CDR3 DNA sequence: TGTGCCAGCAGTGAAAGCGGGAGGGCGGGTGAGCAGTTCTTC. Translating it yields CASSESGRAGEQFF.

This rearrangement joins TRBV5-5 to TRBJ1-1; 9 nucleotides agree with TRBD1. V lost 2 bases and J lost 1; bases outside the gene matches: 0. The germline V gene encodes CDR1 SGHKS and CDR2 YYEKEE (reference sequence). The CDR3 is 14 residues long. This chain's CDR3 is CASSLQGANTEAFF. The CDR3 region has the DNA TGTGCCAGCAGCTTACAGGGGGCGAACACTGAAGCTTTCTTT.

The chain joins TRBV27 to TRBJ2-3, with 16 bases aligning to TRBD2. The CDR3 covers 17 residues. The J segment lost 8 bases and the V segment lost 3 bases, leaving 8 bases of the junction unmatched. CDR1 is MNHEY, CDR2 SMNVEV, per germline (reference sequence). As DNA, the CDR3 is TGTGCCAGCAGTTTCCCGGGACTAGCGGGAGGGCCAAGTACGCAGTATTTT. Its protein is CASSFPGLAGGPSTQYF.

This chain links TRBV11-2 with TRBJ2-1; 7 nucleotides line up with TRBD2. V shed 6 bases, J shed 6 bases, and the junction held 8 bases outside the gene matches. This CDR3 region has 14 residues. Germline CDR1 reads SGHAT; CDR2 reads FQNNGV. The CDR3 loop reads CASSWEGWGNEQFF. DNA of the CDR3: TGTGCCAGCAGTTGGGAGGGTTGGGGCAATGAGCAGTTCTTC.

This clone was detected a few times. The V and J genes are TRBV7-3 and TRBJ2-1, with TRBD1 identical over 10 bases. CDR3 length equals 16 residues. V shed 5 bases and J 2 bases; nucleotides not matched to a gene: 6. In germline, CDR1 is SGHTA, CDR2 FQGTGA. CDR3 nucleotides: TGTGCCAGCAGCCTAGGGACAGGGGCGCCCTACAATGAGCAGTTCTTC. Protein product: CASSLGTGAPYNEQFF.

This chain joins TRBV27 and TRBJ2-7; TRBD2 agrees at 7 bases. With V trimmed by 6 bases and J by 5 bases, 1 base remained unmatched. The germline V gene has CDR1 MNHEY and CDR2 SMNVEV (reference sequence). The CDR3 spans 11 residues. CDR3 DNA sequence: TGTGCCAGCAGACTAGCGAACGAGCAGTACTTC. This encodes CASRLANEQYF.

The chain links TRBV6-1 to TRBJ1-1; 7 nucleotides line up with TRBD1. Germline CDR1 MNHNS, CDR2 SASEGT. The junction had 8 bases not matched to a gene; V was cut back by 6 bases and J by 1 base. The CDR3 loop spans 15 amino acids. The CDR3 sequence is CASRDYRGPNTEAFF. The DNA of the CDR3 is TGTGCCAGCAGGGACTACAGGGGCCCGAACACTGAAGCTTTCTTT.

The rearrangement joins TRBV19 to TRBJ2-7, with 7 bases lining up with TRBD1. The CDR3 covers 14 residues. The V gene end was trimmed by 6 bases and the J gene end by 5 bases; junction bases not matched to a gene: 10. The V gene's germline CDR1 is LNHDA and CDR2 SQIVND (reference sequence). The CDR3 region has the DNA TGTGCCAGTAGGGGGAAACAGGGGTTCGACGAGCAGTACTTC. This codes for CASRGKQGFDEQYF.

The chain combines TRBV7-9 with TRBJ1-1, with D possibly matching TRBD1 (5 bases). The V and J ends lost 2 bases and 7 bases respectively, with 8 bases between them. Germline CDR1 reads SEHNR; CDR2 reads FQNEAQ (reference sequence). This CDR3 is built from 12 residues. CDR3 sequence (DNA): TGTGCCAGCAGCTTATCGGGGGGTGAAGCTTTCTTT. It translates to CASSLSGGEAFF.

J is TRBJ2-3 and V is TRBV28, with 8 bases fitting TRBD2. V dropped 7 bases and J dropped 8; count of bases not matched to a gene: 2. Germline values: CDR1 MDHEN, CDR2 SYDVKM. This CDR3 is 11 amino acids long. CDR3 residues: CASTRGGTQYF. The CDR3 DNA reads TGTGCCAGCACACGGGGGGGTACGCAGTATTTT.

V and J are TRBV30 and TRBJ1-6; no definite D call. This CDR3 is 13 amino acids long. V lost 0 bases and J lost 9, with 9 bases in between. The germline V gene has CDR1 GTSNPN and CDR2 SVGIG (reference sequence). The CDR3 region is CAWSVLEGSPLHF. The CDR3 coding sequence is TGTGCCTGGAGTGTACTCGAGGGTTCACCCCTCCACTTT.

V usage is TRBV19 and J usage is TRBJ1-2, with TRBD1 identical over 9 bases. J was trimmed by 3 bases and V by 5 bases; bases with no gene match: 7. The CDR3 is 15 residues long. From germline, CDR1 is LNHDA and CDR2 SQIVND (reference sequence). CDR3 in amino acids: CASSLTDRGYYGYTF. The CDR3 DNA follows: TGTGCCAGTAGTTTGACGGACAGGGGATACTATGGCTACACCTTC.

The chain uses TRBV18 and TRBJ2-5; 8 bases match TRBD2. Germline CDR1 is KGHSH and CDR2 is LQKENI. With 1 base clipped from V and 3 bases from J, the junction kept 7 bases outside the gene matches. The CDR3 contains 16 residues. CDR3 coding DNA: TGTGCCAGCTCACCACGGAGCGGGGGACTTAAAGAGACCCAGTACTTC. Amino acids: CASSPRSGGLKETQYF.

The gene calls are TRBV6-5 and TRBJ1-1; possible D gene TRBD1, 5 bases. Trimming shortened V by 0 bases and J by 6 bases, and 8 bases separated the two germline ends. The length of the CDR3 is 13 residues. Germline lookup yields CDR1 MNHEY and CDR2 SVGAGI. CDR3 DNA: TGTGCCAGCAGTTACTCGTTAGGGGCTGAAGCTTTCTTT. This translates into CASSYSLGAEAFF.

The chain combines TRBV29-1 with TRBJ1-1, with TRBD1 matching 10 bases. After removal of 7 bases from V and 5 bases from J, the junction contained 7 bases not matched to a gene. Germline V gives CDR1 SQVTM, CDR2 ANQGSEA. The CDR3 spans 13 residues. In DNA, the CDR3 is TGCAGCGCCGACAGGGGGCCTACGACTGAAGCTTTCTTT. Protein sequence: CSADRGPTTEAFF.

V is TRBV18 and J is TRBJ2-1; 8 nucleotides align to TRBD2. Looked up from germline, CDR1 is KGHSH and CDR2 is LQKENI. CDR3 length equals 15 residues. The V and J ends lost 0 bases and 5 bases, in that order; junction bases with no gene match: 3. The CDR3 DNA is TGTGCCAGCTCACCACCTGGCGGGAGGAACAATGAGCAGTTCTTC. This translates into CASSPPGGRNNEQFF. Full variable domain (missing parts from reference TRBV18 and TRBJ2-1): NAGVMQNPRHLVRRRGQEARLRCSPMKGHSHVYWYRQLPEEGLKFMVYLQKENIIDESGMPKERFSAEFPKEGPSILRIQQVVRGDSAAYFCASSPPGGRNNEQFFGPGTRLTVL.

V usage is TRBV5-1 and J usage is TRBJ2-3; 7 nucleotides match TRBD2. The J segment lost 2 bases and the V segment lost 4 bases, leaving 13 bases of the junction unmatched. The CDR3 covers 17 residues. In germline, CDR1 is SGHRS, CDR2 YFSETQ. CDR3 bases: TGCGCCAGCAGCCCGAAGAGGAGCGGGACCTTCACAGATACGCAGTATTTT. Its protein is CASSPKRSGTFTDTQYF.

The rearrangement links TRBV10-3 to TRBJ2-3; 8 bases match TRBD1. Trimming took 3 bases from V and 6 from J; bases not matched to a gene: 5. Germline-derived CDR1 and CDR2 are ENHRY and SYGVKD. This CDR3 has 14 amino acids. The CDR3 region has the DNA TGTGCCATCAGTGAATCAACAGGGGGGGATACGCAGTATTTT. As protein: CAISESTGGDTQYF.

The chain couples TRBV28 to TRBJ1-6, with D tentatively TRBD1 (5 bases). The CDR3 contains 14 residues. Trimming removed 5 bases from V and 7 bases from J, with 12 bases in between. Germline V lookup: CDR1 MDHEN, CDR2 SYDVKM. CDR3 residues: CASSGGRGNSPLHF. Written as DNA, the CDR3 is TGTGCCAGCAGTGGGGGGAGGGGAAATTCACCCCTCCACTTT.

DNA for the CDR3: TGCGCCAGCGGGACCCTCAGGGGACAGCCCCAGCATTTT. This codes for CASGTLRGQPQHF. The gene calls are TRBV10-2 and TRBJ1-5, with D perhaps matching TRBD1 (6 bases). Trimming removed 8 bases from V and 7 bases from J, with 15 bases in between. The CDR3 spans 13 residues. Germline V lookup: CDR1 WSHSY, CDR2 SAAADI.

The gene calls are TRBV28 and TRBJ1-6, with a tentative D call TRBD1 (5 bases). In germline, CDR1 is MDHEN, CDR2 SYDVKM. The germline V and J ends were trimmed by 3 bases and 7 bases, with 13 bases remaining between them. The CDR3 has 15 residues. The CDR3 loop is CASSFYGTGNSPLHF. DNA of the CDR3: TGTGCCAGCAGTTTCTACGGGACTGGGAATTCACCCCTCCACTTT.

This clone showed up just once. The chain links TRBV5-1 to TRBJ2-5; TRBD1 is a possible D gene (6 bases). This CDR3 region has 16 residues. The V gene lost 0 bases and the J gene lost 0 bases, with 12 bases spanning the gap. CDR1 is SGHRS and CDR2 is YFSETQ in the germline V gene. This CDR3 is CASSLGDTQNQETQYF. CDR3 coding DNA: TGCGCCAGCAGCTTGGGGGACACGCAAAACCAAGAGACCCAGTACTTC.

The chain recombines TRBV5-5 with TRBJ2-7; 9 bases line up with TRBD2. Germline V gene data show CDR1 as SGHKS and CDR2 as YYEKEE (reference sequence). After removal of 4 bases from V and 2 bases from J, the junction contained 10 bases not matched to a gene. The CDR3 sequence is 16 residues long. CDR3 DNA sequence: TGTGCCAGCAGCCGATCTTTTAGCGGGAGTACCTACGAGCAGTACTTC. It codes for CASSRSFSGSTYEQYF. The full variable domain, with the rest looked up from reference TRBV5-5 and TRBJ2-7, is DAGVTQSPTHLIKTRGQQVTLRCSPISGHKSVSWYQQVLGQGPQFIFQYYEKEERGRGNFPDRFSARQFPNYSSELNVNALLLGDSALYLCASSRSFSGSTYEQYFGPGTRLTVT.

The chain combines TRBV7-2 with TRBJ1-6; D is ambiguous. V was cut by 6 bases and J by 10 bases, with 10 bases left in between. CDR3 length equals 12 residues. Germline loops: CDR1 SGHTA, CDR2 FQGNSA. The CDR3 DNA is TGTGCCAGCAGGGGAGGGCCCTCACCCCTCCACTTT. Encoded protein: CASRGGPSPLHF.

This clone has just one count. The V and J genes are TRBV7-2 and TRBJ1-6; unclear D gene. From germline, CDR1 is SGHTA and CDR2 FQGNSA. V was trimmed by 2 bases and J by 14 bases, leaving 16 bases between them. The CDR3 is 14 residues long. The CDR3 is CASSLQEMHSALHF. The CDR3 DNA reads TGTGCCAGCAGCTTACAGGAAATGCATTCGGCCCTCCACTTT.